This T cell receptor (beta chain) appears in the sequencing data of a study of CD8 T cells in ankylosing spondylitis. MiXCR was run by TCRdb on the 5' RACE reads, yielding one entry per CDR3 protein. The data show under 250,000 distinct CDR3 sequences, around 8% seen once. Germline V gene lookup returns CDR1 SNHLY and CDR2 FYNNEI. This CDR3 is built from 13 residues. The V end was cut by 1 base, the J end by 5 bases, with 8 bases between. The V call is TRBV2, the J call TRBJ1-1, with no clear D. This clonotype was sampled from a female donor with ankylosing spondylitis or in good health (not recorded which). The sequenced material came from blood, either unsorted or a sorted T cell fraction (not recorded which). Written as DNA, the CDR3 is TGTGCCAGCAGTGAAGTATTGGGGACTGAAGCTTTCTTT. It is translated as CASSEVLGTEAFF.